Following are 5 T cell receptor beta chains from one sample sequenced in a study of blood T cell repertoires in COVID-19. TCRdb's copy holds only in-frame clones and misses some; the assay was immunoSEQ multiplex PCR. The sample lists around 220,000 clones, around 80% seen once, with approximately 20% in the top ten. The source material was peripheral blood. These receptors all stem from a man aged 25-45 years with active or convalescent COVID-19.

This clone showed up just a few times. V gene TRBV5-1 combines with J gene TRBJ1-1; a possible D gene is TRBD1 (5 bases). Trimming cost V 4 bases and J 2 bases, with 12 bases left between them. Germline V gene sequence: CDR1 SGHRS, CDR2 YFSETQ. The CDR3 length is 14 residues. The CDR3 bases are TGCGCCAGCAGCGGACACGGGTTAAACACTGAAGCTTTCTTT. Residues: CASSGHGLNTEAFF.

This rearrangement joins TRBV7-3 to TRBJ2-1; 11 bases are shared with TRBD2. The V segment lost 1 base and the J segment 6 bases; nucleotides outside the gene matches: 11. Germline-derived CDR1 and CDR2 are SGHTA and FQGTGA. CDR3 length equals 18 residues. The CDR3 DNA reads TGTGCCAGCAGCTTAAGGGGCGGGAGTAGCGGGAGGGCCAATGAGCAGTTCTTC. It specifies CASSLRGGSSGRANEQFF.

The V gene is TRBV30, the J gene TRBJ1-2, with no clear D. Germline CDR1 GTSNPN, CDR2 SVGIG (reference sequence). CDR3 length: 13 amino acids. Between the trimmed V and J ends, which lost 3 bases and 0 bases, there was a span of 8 bases. CDR3 nucleotides: TGTGCCTGGAGACGGGGAGCTAACTATGGCTACACCTTC. It is translated as CAWRRGANYGYTF.

The chain has TRBV28 and TRBJ2-7; weak D call: TRBD2 (6 bases). Trimming removed 1 base at V and 3 bases at J, with 22 bases between. Germline values: CDR1 MDHEN, CDR2 SYDVKM. CDR3 size: 18 residues. CDR3 amino acids: CASSLYMSGTAGLYEQYF. The CDR3 DNA reads as TGTGCCAGCAGTTTATATATGTCCGGGACTGCTGGGCTCTACGAGCAGTACTTC.

The rearrangement links TRBV4-3 to TRBJ2-5; 9 bases align to TRBD2. This CDR3 region has 16 residues. Looked up from germline, CDR1 is LGHNA and CDR2 is YSLEER. Germline trimming cut 4 bases from V and 4 bases from J; bases unmatched to any gene: 10. The CDR3 DNA reads TGCGCCAGCAGCCCCTCGTGGGCGGGAGGGGCAGAGACCCAGTACTTC. Its translation: CASSPSWAGGAETQYF.